This T cell receptor (beta chain) was retrieved from a study of blood T cell repertoires in COVID-19. This CDR3 contains 18 residues. Profiled with immunoSEQ multiplex PCR; TCRdb holds only in-frame clones, not every one. Of about 64,000 clones listed, 80% to 95% were seen once; the top ten hold about 9.3%. The material sequenced was peripheral blood. The sequence was obtained from a woman older than 75 with active COVID-19. The chain links TRBV21-1 to TRBJ2-7; the table calls TRBD1, which could not be checked here. TRBV21-1 is assigned pseudogene status. The CDR3 region has the DNA TGTGCCAGCAGCCGGTGCCCGGGACAGGGGGCGGTTAATGACGAGCAGTACTTC. This sequence encodes CASSRCPGQGAVNDEQYF.